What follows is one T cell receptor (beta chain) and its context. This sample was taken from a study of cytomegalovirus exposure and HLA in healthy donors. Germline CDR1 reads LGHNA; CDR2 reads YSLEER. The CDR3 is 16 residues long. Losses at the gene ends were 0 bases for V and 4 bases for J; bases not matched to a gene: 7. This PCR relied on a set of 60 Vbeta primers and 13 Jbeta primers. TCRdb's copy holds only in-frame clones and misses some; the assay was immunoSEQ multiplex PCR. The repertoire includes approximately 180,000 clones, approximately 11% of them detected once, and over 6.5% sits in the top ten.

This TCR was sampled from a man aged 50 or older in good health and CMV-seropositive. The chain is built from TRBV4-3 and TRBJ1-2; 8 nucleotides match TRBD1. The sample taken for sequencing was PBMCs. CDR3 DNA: TGCGCCAGCAGCCAAGATACCCAGGGGGCCGTCTATGGCTACACCTTC. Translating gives CASSQDTQGAVYGYTF.